The sample holds a few counts of the clone carrying this T cell receptor (beta chain). This specimen comes from a study of glioma-infiltrating T cells after dendritic cell vaccination. The germline gives CDR1 LGHNA, CDR2 YNFKEQ. V dropped 0 bases and J dropped 4; count of bases not matched to a gene: 3. The CDR3 has 17 residues. Assay used: immunoSEQ multiplex PCR; TCRdb lists only in-frame clones, some missing. The data contain 50,000 to 80,000 clones, more than 75% of them singletons. Before vaccination, two weeks after the third vaccination, and at progression, PBMC were collected. Sequencing was performed on blood, taken before dendritic cell vaccination. The clonotype was recovered from a human donor with glioblastoma. The chain couples TRBV4-2 to TRBJ2-3, with TRBD2 identical over 14 bases. The CDR3 protein is CASSQDPGLAGADTQYF. CDR3 sequence (DNA): TGTGCCAGCAGCCAAGATCCGGGACTAGCGGGAGCAGATACGCAGTATTTT.